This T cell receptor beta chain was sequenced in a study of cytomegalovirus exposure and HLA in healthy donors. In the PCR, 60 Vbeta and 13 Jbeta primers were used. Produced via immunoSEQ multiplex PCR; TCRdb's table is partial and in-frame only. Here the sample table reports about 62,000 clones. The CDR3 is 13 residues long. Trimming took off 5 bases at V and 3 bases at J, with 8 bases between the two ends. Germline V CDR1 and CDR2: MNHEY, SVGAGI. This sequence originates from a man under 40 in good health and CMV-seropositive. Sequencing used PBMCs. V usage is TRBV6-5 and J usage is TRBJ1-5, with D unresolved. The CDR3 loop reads CASSHGTNQPQHF. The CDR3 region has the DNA TGTGCCAGCAGTCATGGCACCAATCAGCCCCAGCATTTT.